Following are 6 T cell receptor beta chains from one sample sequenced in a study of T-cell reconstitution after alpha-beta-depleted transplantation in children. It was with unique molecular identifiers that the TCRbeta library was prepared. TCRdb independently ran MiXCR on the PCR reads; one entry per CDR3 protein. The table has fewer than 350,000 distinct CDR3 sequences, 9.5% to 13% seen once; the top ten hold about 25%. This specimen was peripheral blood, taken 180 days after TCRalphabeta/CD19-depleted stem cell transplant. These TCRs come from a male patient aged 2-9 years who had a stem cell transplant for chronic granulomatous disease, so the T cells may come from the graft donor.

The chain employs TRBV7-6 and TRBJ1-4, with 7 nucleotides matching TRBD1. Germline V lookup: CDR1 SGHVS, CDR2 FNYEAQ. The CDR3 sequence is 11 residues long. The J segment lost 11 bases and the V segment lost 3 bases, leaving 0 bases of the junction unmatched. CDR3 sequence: CASSLTGKLFF. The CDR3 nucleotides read TGTGCCAGCAGCTTGACAGGGAAACTGTTTTTT.

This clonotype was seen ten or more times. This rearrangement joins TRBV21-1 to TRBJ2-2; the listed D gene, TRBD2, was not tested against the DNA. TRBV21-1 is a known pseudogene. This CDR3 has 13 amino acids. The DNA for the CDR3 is TGTGCCAGCATCGGGCCCGAGACCGGGGAGCTGTTTTTT. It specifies CASIGPETGELFF.

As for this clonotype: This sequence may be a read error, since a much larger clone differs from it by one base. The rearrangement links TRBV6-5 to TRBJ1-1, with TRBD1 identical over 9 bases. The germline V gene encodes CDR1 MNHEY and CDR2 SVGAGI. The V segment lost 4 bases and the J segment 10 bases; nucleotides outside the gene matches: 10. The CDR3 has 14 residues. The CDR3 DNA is TGTGCCAGCAGTTTAGGGACAGGGTTGGCTGGAGCTTTCTTT. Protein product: CASSLGTGLAGAFF.

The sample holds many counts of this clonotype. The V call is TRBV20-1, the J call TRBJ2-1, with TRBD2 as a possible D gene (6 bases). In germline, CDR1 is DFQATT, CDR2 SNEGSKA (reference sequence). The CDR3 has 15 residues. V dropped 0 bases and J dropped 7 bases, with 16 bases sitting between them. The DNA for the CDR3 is TGCAGTGCTAGAGATGTTTCGGGAGTGAGAAATGAGCAGTTCTTC. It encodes CSARDVSGVRNEQFF.

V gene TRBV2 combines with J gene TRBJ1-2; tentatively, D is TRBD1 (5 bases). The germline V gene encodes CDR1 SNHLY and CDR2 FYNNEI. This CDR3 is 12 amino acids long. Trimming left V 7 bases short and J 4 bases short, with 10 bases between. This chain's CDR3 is CASIPGSYGYTF. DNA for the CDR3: TGTGCCAGCATTCCAGGGAGCTATGGCTACACCTTC.

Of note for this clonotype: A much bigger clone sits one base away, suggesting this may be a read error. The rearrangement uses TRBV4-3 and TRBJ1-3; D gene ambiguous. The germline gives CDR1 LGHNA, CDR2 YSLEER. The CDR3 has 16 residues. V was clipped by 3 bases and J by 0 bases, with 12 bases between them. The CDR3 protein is CASSQDPDNSGNTIYF. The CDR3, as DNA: TGCGCCAGCAGCCAGGATCCCGATAACTCTGGAAACACCATATATTTT.